A single sample gave rise to the 15 T cell receptor beta chains below, sequenced in a study of regulatory T cells in long-lasting Graves disease. Time point denoted: newly diagnosed GD, antithyroid drugs for less than 3 months. PBMCs were the source of the RNA used for TCR sequencing. Arm-PCR with iRepertoire HTBI primers amplified the CDR3 regions for these TCR beta libraries. TCRdb re-derived calls from the multiplex PCR reads in MiXCR, one entry per CDR3 protein. The repertoire holds about 460,000 distinct CDR3 sequences, with about 15% as singletons. The same data also went into a second study, on T cells in Graves' hyperthyroidism and ophthalmopathy.

The specimen comprised peripheral blood mononuclear cells (PBMCs), sampled at new diagnosis, from a patient treated with antithyroid drugs. The receptors were gathered from a woman in her fifties or sixties with Graves disease.

This clonotype has more than one count but fewer than ten. This chain uses TRBV27 with TRBJ2-7; D unclear. This CDR3 has 14 amino acids. Looked up from germline, CDR1 is MNHEY and CDR2 is SMNVEV (reference sequence). Trimming pared 2 bases from V and 2 bases from J, leaving 10 bases between. CDR3 residues: CASSLGRNTYEQYF. The CDR3 region has the DNA TGTGCCAGCAGTTTAGGAAGGAATACCTACGAGCAGTACTTC.

In this sample, this clonotype turned up once. The V gene is TRBV6-2 or TRBV6-3, the J gene TRBJ2-1; no clear D gene. Germline loops: CDR1 MNHEY, CDR2 SVGEGT. Trimming shortened V by 10 bases and J by 0 bases, and 10 bases separated the two germline ends. The CDR3 runs 13 residues. In DNA, the CDR3 is TGTGCCATCTTACAATACTCCTACAATGAGCAGTTCTTC. Encoded protein: CAILQYSYNEQFF.

The chain carries TRBV28 and TRBJ1-6, with 10 bases matching TRBD1. The CDR3 totals 13 residues. Germline CDR1 MDHEN, CDR2 SYDVKM. J was trimmed by 14 bases and V by 6 bases; bases with no gene match: 7. The DNA of the CDR3 is TGTGCCAGCAGGACAGGGGGCGTGCGGTCCCTCCACTTT. This sequence encodes CASRTGGVRSLHF.

On this clonotype itself: The junction departs from the called germline gene at one end, perhaps through a read error. V usage is TRBV6-2 or TRBV6-3 and J usage is TRBJ2-3, with 7 nucleotides matching TRBD1. Germline assignment: CDR1 MNHEY and CDR2 SVGEGT. This CDR3 contains 15 residues. The CDR3 DNA reads TGTGCCAGCAGTTACTCCAAGGGACAGACAGGTACGCAGTATTTT. Its protein product is CASSYSKGQTGTQYF.

This sequence joins TRBV6-5 and TRBJ1-2; no clear D gene. Germline CDR1 MNHEY, CDR2 SVGAGI. V lost 4 bases and J 5 bases, leaving 14 bases between the germline ends. There are 14 residues in the CDR3. CDR3 nucleotides: TGTGCCAGCAGTTCCCTGGCCCTGGGATATGGCTACACCTTC. Protein: CASSSLALGYGYTF.

This clonotype was seen ten or more times. The chain joins TRBV2 to TRBJ2-3, with 7 nucleotides matching TRBD1. J was trimmed by 4 bases and V by 11 bases; bases with no gene match: 12. CDR3 length: 14 amino acids. Germline V gene lookup returns CDR1 SNHLY and CDR2 FYNNEI. The CDR3 nucleotides are TGTGCCTGTCGACAGGGAACTTTGGCAGATACGCAGTATTTT. Translating it yields CACRQGTLADTQYF.

This clonotype was observed at least ten times. The chain joins TRBV6-2 or TRBV6-3 to TRBJ2-1, with unresolved D. Germline V gene sequence: CDR1 MNHEY, CDR2 SVGEGT. V lost 0 bases and J lost 6, with 12 bases in between. This CDR3 has 15 amino acids. Written as DNA, the CDR3 is TGTGCCAGCAGTTACTCAGGGTTGGTCACCAATGAGCAGTTCTTC. Its translation: CASSYSGLVTNEQFF.

There are many counts of this clonotype. The CDR3 DNA is TGTGCCAGCAGTTTATATTCACAAATCGGAGGGGAGACCCAGTACTTC. Translated, it gives CASSLYSQIGGETQYF. This chain links TRBV28 with TRBJ2-5, with D possibly being TRBD2 (6 bases). Germline CDR1 and CDR2: MDHEN and SYDVKM. This CDR3 region has 16 residues. The V gene lost 1 base and the J gene lost 5 bases, with 17 bases spanning the gap.

This clonotype appeared many times. The chain links TRBV7-9 to TRBJ1-1; D perhaps matches TRBD1 (6 bases). CDR1 and CDR2 (germline): SEHNR, FQNEAQ (reference sequence). V was shortened by 5 bases and J by 1 base, with 14 bases between the two germline ends. This CDR3 has 15 amino acids. Here the CDR3 DNA reads TGTGCCAGCAGCAACTTACAGGGAGAGAACACTGAAGCTTTCTTT. Translation: CASSNLQGENTEAFF. The full variable domain, its missing parts supplied by reference TRBV7-9 and TRBJ1-1, is DTGVSQNPRHKITKRGQNVTFRCDPISEHNRLYWYRQTLGQGPEFLTYFQNEAQLEKSRLLSDRFSAERPKGSFSTLEIQRTEQGDSAMYLCASSNLQGENTEAFFGQGTRLTVV.

This sequence joins TRBV13 and TRBJ2-2; D may correspond to TRBD1 or TRBD2 (5 bases each). There are 13 residues in the CDR3. With 4 bases removed from V and 7 bases from J, the gap between germline ends came to 10 bases. Germline assignment: CDR1 PRHDT and CDR2 FYEKMQ (reference sequence). The CDR3 DNA reads as TGTGCCAGCAGCTGGGGACCCTTCGGGGAGCTGTTTTTT. Translating it yields CASSWGPFGELFF.

This clonotype was observed a handful of times. This chain's CDR3 is CASSQGAGFNEQYF. The CDR3 DNA is TGTGCCAGCAGCCAAGGGGCAGGGTTCAACGAGCAGTACTTC. The V gene is TRBV14, the J gene TRBJ2-7, with a tentative D call TRBD1 (5 bases). The germline V and J ends were trimmed by 1 base and 5 bases, with 12 bases remaining between them. Per the germline V gene, CDR1 is SGHDN and CDR2 is FVKESK. The CDR3 sequence is 14 residues long.

At least ten counts were recorded for this clonotype. This rearrangement joins TRBV24-1 to TRBJ2-1, with TRBD2 matching over 8 bases. The CDR3 contains 16 residues. The junction had 9 bases not matched to a gene; V was cut back by 0 bases and J by 9 bases. Germline CDR1 KGHDR, CDR2 SFDVKD. The CDR3 coding sequence is TGTGCCACCAGTGATTTGAGGGTAGCGGGAATAACTGAGCAGTTCTTC. Amino acid sequence: CATSDLRVAGITEQFF.

This clonotype was recorded at least ten times. The V gene is TRBV20-1, the J gene TRBJ2-3; 8 nucleotides line up with TRBD2. V was pared by 4 bases and J by 4 bases, with 10 bases of the junction left unmatched. The CDR3 contains 15 residues. Germline-derived CDR1 and CDR2 are DFQATT and SNEGSKA (reference sequence). The CDR3 coding sequence is TGCAGTGCTACGACTAGCGCCCCACGAGCAGATACGCAGTATTTT. It yields the protein CSATTSAPRADTQYF.

The DNA of the CDR3 is TGTGCCAGCAGCCTACGAAACACCATATATTTT. It translates to CASSLRNTIYF. The J gene is TRBJ1-3, the V gene TRBV28; D is uncertain. Germline values: CDR1 MDHEN, CDR2 SYDVKM. V lost 6 bases and J 5 bases, leaving 5 bases between the germline ends. The CDR3 has 11 residues.

This clonotype has at least ten counts. V usage is TRBV7-9 and J usage is TRBJ2-3; TRBD2 matches 7 bases. The V and J ends lost 6 bases and 3 bases, in that order; junction bases with no gene match: 9. The CDR3 extends over 15 amino acids. The germline V gene encodes CDR1 SEHNR and CDR2 FQNEAQ (reference sequence). The CDR3 DNA is TGTGCCAGCAGTGCGGGCGGGAGTTCGACAGATACGCAGTATTTT. This translates into CASSAGGSSTDTQYF. Supplemented by reference TRBV7-9 and TRBJ2-3, the full variable domain reads DTGVSQNPRHKITKRGQNVTFRCDPISEHNRLYWYRQTLGQGPEFLTYFQNEAQLEKSRLLSDRFSAERPKGSFSTLEIQRTEQGDSAMYLCASSAGGSSTDTQYFGPGTRLTVL.